This TCR beta chain was documented in a study of post-analysis software for immune sequencing data (dated by TCRdb to between 2014 and 2017). About the full investigation: Disease courses on record covered relapsing-remitting, secondary progressive and progressive-relapsing multiple sclerosis, though some patients had no subtype annotation. A subset of samples was prepared in parallel using single-end sample barcoding, then pooled and co-amplified after Illumina adapter ligation. The patient repertoires were set against 11 previously published healthy control repertoires from donors whose ages ranged from about 6 to 25 years. The paper as a whole reports these results and caveats: Significantly higher frequencies in patients than in controls were found for several TRBV segments, including TRBV5-6, TRBV5-1 and TRBV20-1. When samples were clustered directly using the F measure, samples prepared in the same batch co-clustered strongly, which prompted a batch-effect correction. Multiple sclerosis patients had significantly lower normalized Chao1 diversity than controls, a result that suggests substantial peripheral T-cell clonal expansion. The control group was slightly older than the multiple sclerosis patient group.

Library preparation was by PCR. These reads were obtained on an Illumina HiSeq 2500. To reduce PCR and sequencing biases, unique molecular identifiers were built into the TCR beta cDNA libraries. Every 1 to 10 million input T cells yielded 500,000 or so cDNA molecules, meaning each molecule approximated one T cell. The same protocol used for the earlier healthy control dataset was applied to prepare and sequence the patient libraries. Samples belonging to the same batch were prepared together, multiplexed and sequenced on a shared HiSeq lane. For the original study's pipeline: MIGEC was used to process the raw barcoded reads, and molecular identifier groups with only a single read were discarded before consensus assembly and CDR3 extraction. Clonotype tables were post-analysed with VDJtools, and diversity was normalized by down-sampling all datasets to the smallest sample size. In repertoire overlap clustering, CDR3 amino acid sequences, but not nucleotide sequences, were matched to correct batch-related cross-sample contamination. TCRdb trimmed the raw reads at Q25, called clones with MiXCR and kept productive beta chains. Each CDR3 protein appears once, grouped with its most common genes and DNA. The V and J calls here are based on TCRdb, not the publication. The sample yields fewer than 600,000 distinct CDR3 sequences; around 40% were counted once. The ten largest clones represent 9% to 14% of the sample.

Turning to this clonotype: Which antigen it targets is not known. Base qualities are not provided; no much larger clone lies one nucleotide away.

TCR beta repertoires were profiled from peripheral blood of 10 to 15 young patients with multiple sclerosis to demonstrate the VDJtools post-analysis software. The multiple sclerosis patients were children and adolescents between roughly 6 and 17 years of age. Trimming takes 2 bases from V and 6 bases from J, and the germline ends sit 17 bases apart. Reading from cysteine to phenylalanine, the CDR3 counts 16 amino acids. Just CDR3 DNA is preserved here, 48 bases in frame from base 1. The germline V gene provides CDR1 SNHLY and CDR2 FYNNEI. The source of this sequence is a girl aged 10 to 17 with multiple sclerosis. Rearrangement joined TRBV2 to TRBJ1-5, with TRBD1 perhaps the D gene, on 6 matching bases. Material for sequencing was blood. CDR3 sequence: CASSEKLLGGAQPQHF. The nucleotide sequence reads as follows: TGTGCCAGCAGTGAAAAACTACTTGGGGGGGCTCAGCCCCAGCATTTT.